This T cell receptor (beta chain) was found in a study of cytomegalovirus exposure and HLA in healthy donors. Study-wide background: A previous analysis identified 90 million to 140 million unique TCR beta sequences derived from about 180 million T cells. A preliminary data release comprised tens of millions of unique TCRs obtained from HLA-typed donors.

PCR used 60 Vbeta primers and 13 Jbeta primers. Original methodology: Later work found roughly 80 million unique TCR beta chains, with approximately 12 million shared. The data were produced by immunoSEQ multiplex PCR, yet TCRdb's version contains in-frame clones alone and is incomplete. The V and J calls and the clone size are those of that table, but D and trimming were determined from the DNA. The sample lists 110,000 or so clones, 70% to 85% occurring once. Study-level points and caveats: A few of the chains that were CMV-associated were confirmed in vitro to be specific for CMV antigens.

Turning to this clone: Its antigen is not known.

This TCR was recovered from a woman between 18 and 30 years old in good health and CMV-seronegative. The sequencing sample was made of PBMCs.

In DNA, the CDR3 is TGCAGCGGCCGACAGGGGGCCGGGGAGCTGTTTTTT. This gives the protein CSGRQGAGELFF. The chain uses TRBV29-1 and TRBJ2-2, with 9 bases that match TRBD1. This CDR3 is 12 amino acids long. The germline CDR1 and CDR2 sequences are SQVTM and ANQGSEA. J was trimmed by 6 bases and V by 7 bases; bases with no gene match: 3.